The 3 T cell receptor beta chains presented below share a single source sample, sequenced in a study of beta chain features in type 1 diabetes. The sequenced template was cDNA made from the entire isolated RNA. Sequencing was performed with immunoSEQ multiplex PCR; in TCRdb, only in-frame clones are kept and a portion is missing. The top ten clones hold around 0.05% of a sample with roughly 500,000 clones, roughly 11% of them seen once. What was sequenced was naive CD4+ T cells from blood. These receptors were collected from a woman younger than 35 in good health.

This clone was recorded a few times. The chain joins TRBV29-1 to TRBJ1-2; weak D call: TRBD1 (6 bases). Germline CDR1 and CDR2: SQVTM and ANQGSEA. The V end was cut by 6 bases, the J end by 8 bases, with 13 bases between. This CDR3 region has 11 residues. CDR3 amino acids: CSVPQGWGYTF. The CDR3 DNA reads TGCAGCGTGCCACAGGGTTGGGGCTACACCTTC.

V gene TRBV7-2 combines with J gene TRBJ2-3; unclear D gene. The CDR3 is 15 amino acids. Germline V gene data show CDR1 as SGHTA and CDR2 as FQGNSA. Trimming cost V 5 bases and J 0 bases, with 12 bases left between them. In DNA form, the CDR3 reads TGTGCCAGCAGCCCGCCCTTAAGTAGCACAGATACGCAGTATTTT. Amino acids: CASSPPLSSTDTQYF.

This chain connects TRBV7-9 to TRBJ1-3; 7 positions agree with TRBD1. V was pared by 6 bases and J by 0 bases, with 5 bases of the junction left unmatched. This CDR3 spans 15 amino acids. Germline V CDR1 and CDR2: SEHNR, FQNEAQ (reference sequence). CDR3 DNA sequence: TGTGCCAGCAGTTCCGGACAGGCCTCTGGAAACACCATATATTTT. Translating it yields CASSSGQASGNTIYF.